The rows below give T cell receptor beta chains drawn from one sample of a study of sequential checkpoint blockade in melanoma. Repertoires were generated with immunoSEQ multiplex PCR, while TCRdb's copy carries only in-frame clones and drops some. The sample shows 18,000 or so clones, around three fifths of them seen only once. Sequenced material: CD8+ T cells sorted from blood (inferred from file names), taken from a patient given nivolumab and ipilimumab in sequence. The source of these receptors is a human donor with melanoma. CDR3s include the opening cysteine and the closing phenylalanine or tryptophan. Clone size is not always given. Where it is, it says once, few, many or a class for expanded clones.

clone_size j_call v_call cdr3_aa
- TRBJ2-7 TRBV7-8 CASSLVYTERPYEQYF
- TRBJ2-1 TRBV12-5 CASDSGTSGYNEQFF
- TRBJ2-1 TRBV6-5 CASSYLTTADNEQFF
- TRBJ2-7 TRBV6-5 CASSSGTRRRDEQYF
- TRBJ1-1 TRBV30 CAWSVQIYTEAFF
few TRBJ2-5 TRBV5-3 CASSGRGGQQETQYF
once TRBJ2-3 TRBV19 CASSLETGTTDTQYF
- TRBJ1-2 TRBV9 CASSASEGGGYTF
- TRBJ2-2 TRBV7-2 CASSFLTGTGSTGELFF
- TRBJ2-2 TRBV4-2 CASSRLAGGTGITGELFF
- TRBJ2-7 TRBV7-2 CASSLAGDSRYEQYF
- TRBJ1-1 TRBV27 CASSLSPGNTEAFF
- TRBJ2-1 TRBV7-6 CASSLMGLGEFSYNEQFF
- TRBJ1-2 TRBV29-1 CSVEKGISAYGYTF
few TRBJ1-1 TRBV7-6 CASSPGQGYEAFF
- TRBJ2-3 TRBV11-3 CASSLEGGGADTQYF
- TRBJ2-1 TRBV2 CASMGGAGIDNEQFF